This entry features one T cell receptor (beta chain) sequence. Its target is unknown. The source of the sample is a study of cytomegalovirus exposure and HLA in healthy donors. The germline V gene has CDR1 SGHTA and CDR2 FQGTGA. The CDR3 totals 13 residues. The junction had 4 bases not matched to a gene; V was cut back by 3 bases and J by 5 bases. PCR involved 60 Vbeta and 13 Jbeta primers. Here immunoSEQ multiplex PCR was the method, and the copy in TCRdb shows in-frame clones only, minus some. The table records roughly 84,000 clones, roughly 80% of them present only once. Findings and limits, study-wide: Presence/absence analyses rested on an assumption that sequencing depth was roughly uniform across donors. For most TCR sequences rarity was the rule, although some public TCRs occurred in many donors.

The source is a man over 45 in good health and CMV-seronegative. The chain links TRBV7-3 to TRBJ2-7, with 7 bases that match TRBD2. Sequencing was carried out using PBMCs. This CDR3 is CASSFGLADEQYF. The CDR3, as DNA: TGTGCCAGCAGCTTTGGGCTAGCGGACGAGCAGTACTTC.